Listed here are 4 T cell receptor beta chains from one sample, sequenced in a study of CD8+CD57+ T cells in acquired aplastic anemia. CDR3 and TCR beta VDJ profiling relied on genomic DNA as the template. TCRdb passed the reads through MiXCR, listing each CDR3 protein once. Of a few hundred thousand distinct CDR3 sequences detected, 65% to 75% appear once; the ten largest clones hold 3% to 5%. Specimen: sorted CD4+, CD8+, or CD8+CD57+ T cells (not recorded which) from PBMCs. These TCRs come from a human donor in good health, serving as a control.

The chain combines TRBV19 with TRBJ2-7, with 8 bases fitting TRBD1. The junction had 5 bases not matched to a gene; V was cut back by 8 bases and J by 5 bases. This CDR3 comprises 12 residues. Germline V gene sequence: CDR1 LNHDA, CDR2 SQIVND (reference sequence). The CDR3 sequence is CASEQGVNEQYF. As DNA, the CDR3 is TGTGCCAGTGAACAGGGGGTCAACGAGCAGTACTTC.

V is TRBV12-3 or TRBV12-4 and J is TRBJ2-7, with 8 nucleotides matching TRBD1. V dropped 6 bases and J dropped 4; count of bases not matched to a gene: 20. The CDR3 covers 18 residues. Written as DNA, the CDR3 is TGTGCCAGCAGGCCTGCGAGGACAGGGAGATCAGCCCCATACGAGCAGTACTTC. As protein: CASRPARTGRSAPYEQYF.

The V gene is TRBV19, the J gene TRBJ1-1, with no clear D. V shed 5 bases and J shed 1 base, with 11 bases lying between them. The CDR3 runs 14 residues. Germline V gene lookup returns CDR1 LNHDA and CDR2 SQIVND (reference sequence). Here the CDR3 DNA reads TGTGCCAGTAGTCTGAAGACCCCGAACACTGAAGCTTTCTTT. Residues: CASSLKTPNTEAFF. Combining the CDR3 with reference TRBV19 and TRBJ1-1 gives the whole variable domain DGGITQSPKYLFRKEGQNVTLSCEQNLNHDAMYWYRQDPGQGLRLIYYSQIVNDFQKGDIAEGYSVSREKKESFPLTVTSAQKNPTAFYLCASSLKTPNTEAFFGQGTRLTVV.

With respect to this clonotype: An end of the junction does not agree with germline; a read error may underlie this. The V and J genes are TRBV7-9 and TRBJ1-1, with D perhaps matching TRBD1 (5 bases). CDR1 SEHNR and CDR2 FQNEAQ come from the germline V gene (reference sequence). The CDR3 extends over 14 amino acids. CDR3 nucleotides: TGTGCCAGCAGCAATAGGGGCTTGAACACTGAAGCTTCCTTT. Protein product: CASSNRGLNTEASF.